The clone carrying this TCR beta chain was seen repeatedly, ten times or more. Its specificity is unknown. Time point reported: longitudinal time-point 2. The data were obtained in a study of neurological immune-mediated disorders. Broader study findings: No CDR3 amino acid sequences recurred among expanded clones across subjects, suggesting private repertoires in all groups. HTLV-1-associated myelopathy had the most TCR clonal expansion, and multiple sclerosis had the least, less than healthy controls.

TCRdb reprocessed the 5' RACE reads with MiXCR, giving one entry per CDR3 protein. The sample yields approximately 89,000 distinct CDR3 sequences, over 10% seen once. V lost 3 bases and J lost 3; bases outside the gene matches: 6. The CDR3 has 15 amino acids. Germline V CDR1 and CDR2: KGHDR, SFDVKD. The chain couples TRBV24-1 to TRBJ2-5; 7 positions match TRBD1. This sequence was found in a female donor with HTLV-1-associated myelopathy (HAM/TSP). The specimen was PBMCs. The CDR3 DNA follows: TGTGCCACCAGTGATCCCGGGACAGCCGAAGAGACCCAGTACTTC. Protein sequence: CATSDPGTAEETQYF.